The source of this T cell receptor beta chain is a study of blood T cell repertoires in COVID-19. Assay: immunoSEQ multiplex PCR; the TCRdb copy retains only in-frame clones and omits some. The sample has 250,000 to 300,000 clones, 65% to 90% seen once. CDR1 SNHLY and CDR2 FYNNEI come from the germline V gene. CDR3 length: 15 residues. V lost 2 bases to trimming and J lost 3 bases, with 10 bases between them. This clonotype originated in a man aged 18 to 29 who had recovered from COVID-19. The sample comprised PBMCs or T cells enriched from blood (not recorded which). The chain joins TRBV2 to TRBJ1-4; D might be TRBD1 (5 bases). CDR3 DNA: TGTGCCAGCAGTGAACAGGGCCCCGCTAATGAAAAACTGTTTTTT. Translated: CASSEQGPANEKLFF.